The 17 T cell receptor beta chains listed next were all sequenced from one sample in a study of T cells in Graves' hyperthyroidism and ophthalmopathy. Amplification yielded TCR beta CDR3 regions, with RNA transcripts as the source. A set of HTBI primers served as the primers for a first-round RT-PCR of the TCR CDR3. TCRdb recomputed calls from the multiplex PCR reads with MiXCR, one row per CDR3 protein. This table has roughly 750,000 distinct CDR3 sequences, about 15% appearing once. The sequencing input was blood. The receptor set was obtained from a man between 18 and 35 years old with Graves' hyperthyroidism.

The chain combines TRBV5-1 with TRBJ2-7; TRBD1 agrees at 9 bases. Germline values: CDR1 SGHRS, CDR2 YFSETQ. Trimming at V came to 4 bases and at J to 3 bases, leaving 5 bases not matched to a gene. The CDR3 spans 14 residues. In DNA form, the CDR3 reads TGCGCCAGCAGCCTGACAGGGGGAATCTACGAGCAGTACTTC. Translating gives CASSLTGGIYEQYF.

This clonotype was counted many times. The rearrangement joins TRBV7-9 to TRBJ2-5, with D possibly being TRBD2 (6 bases). The V and J ends lost 2 bases and 2 bases respectively, with 12 bases between them. The CDR3 sequence is 15 residues long. From germline, CDR1 is SEHNR and CDR2 FQNEAQ (reference sequence). This chain's CDR3 is CASSLPPGGQETQYF. The CDR3 DNA reads as TGTGCCAGCAGCTTACCGCCCGGGGGACAAGAGACCCAGTACTTC.

This clonotype came up a few times. The gene calls are TRBV9 and TRBJ2-1; TRBD2 matches at 8 bases. This CDR3 has 15 residues. V dropped 0 bases and J dropped 8; count of bases not matched to a gene: 7. The germline gives CDR1 SGDLS, CDR2 YYNGEE. The CDR3 is CASSVDPGGPYEQFF. The CDR3 DNA sequence: TGTGCCAGCAGCGTAGATCCGGGAGGGCCCTATGAGCAGTTCTTC.

This clonotype came up many times. The V gene is TRBV6-1, the J gene TRBJ2-7; D ambiguous. Germline CDR1 reads MNHNS; CDR2 reads SASEGT. Deletions cut 5 bases from V and 6 bases from J, with 8 bases between. The CDR3 consists of 11 residues. The CDR3 spells CASSFPPEQYF. In nucleotides, the CDR3 is TGTGCCAGCAGTTTTCCCCCCGAGCAGTACTTC.

This clonotype was observed a few times. The V gene is TRBV7-2, the J gene TRBJ1-4; D uncertain. V dropped 5 bases and J dropped 8 bases, with 12 bases sitting between them. The CDR3 is 13 residues long. CDR1 is SGHTA and CDR2 is FQGNSA in the germline V gene. In DNA form, the CDR3 reads TGTGCCAGCAGCGCTCCCCAAACCGAAAAACTGTTTTTT. This sequence encodes CASSAPQTEKLFF.

This clonotype has at least ten counts. The CDR3 reads CASSDVDRAQETQYF. The DNA for the CDR3 is TGTGCCAGCAGTGATGTGGACAGGGCCCAAGAGACCCAGTACTTC. The gene calls are TRBV2 and TRBJ2-5; 8 bases agree with TRBD1. The trim removed 3 bases at V and 1 base at J, leaving 4 bases unmatched. CDR1 is SNHLY, CDR2 FYNNEI, per germline. The CDR3 has 15 residues.

This clonotype was seen repeatedly, ten times or more. This rearrangement joins TRBV27 to TRBJ2-3; D uncertain. Germline CDR1 and CDR2: MNHEY and SMNVEV (reference sequence). CDR3 length: 13 amino acids. V was clipped by 0 bases and J by 5 bases, with 6 bases between them. The CDR3 DNA reads TGTGCCAGCAGTTTATCCCGTGGAGATACGCAGTATTTT. Translation: CASSLSRGDTQYF.

This clonotype showed up just a few times. J is TRBJ2-7 and V is TRBV24-1, with D tentatively TRBD1 (6 bases). There are 14 residues in the CDR3. Trimming removed 3 bases at V and 1 base at J, with 9 bases between. Germline loops: CDR1 KGHDR, CDR2 SFDVKD. The DNA for the CDR3 is TGTGCCACCAGTGATGCAAGGGGGTCCTACGAGCAGTACTTC. Translated: CATSDARGSYEQYF.

This clonotype occurred many times. This chain connects TRBV27 to TRBJ2-3, with 12 bases that match TRBD2. After removal of 1 base from V and 7 bases from J, the junction contained 3 bases not matched to a gene. The CDR3 contains 15 residues. Looked up from germline, CDR1 is MNHEY and CDR2 is SMNVEV (reference sequence). In nucleotides, the CDR3 is TGTGCCAGCAGTTTATGGACTAGCGGGATAAATACGCAGTATTTT. It specifies CASSLWTSGINTQYF.

The CDR3 nucleotides read TGCAGTGCTACCTCGAGGGCGGGCTCCTACGAGCAGTACTTC. It specifies CSATSRAGSYEQYF. The chain uses TRBV20-1 and TRBJ2-7; D is possibly TRBD2 (5 bases). The CDR3 covers 14 residues. V lost 4 bases to trimming and J lost 0 bases, with 13 bases between them. Per the germline V gene, CDR1 is DFQATT and CDR2 is SNEGSKA (reference sequence).

DNA of the CDR3: TGCGCCAGCAGCCAACAAAGTGGCAGGAACACCGGGGAGCTGTTTTTT. Amino acids: CASSQQSGRNTGELFF. V gene TRBV4-1 combines with J gene TRBJ2-2; no reliable D call. Germline V gene lookup returns CDR1 MGHRA and CDR2 YSYEKL. V was cut by 2 bases and J by 1 base, with 11 bases left in between. This CDR3 is 16 amino acids long.

As to this clonotype: This may stem from a read error, because a much larger clone lies one nucleotide away. The chain recombines TRBV30 with TRBJ2-7, with D possibly matching TRBD1 (6 bases). Germline values: CDR1 GTSNPN, CDR2 SVGIG (reference sequence). V lost 0 bases and J lost 6, with 18 bases in between. There are 15 residues in the CDR3. This CDR3 is CAWSVVLSGVCEQYF. The CDR3 coding sequence is TGTGCCTGGAGTGTAGTCTTGTCAGGGGTCTGCGAGCAGTACTTC.

This clonotype was recorded at least ten times. The chain links TRBV29-1 to TRBJ2-3, with TRBD2 matching over 8 bases. This CDR3 spans 15 amino acids. Germline trimming cut 5 bases from V and 6 bases from J; bases unmatched to any gene: 13. CDR1 is SQVTM and CDR2 is ANQGSEA in the germline V gene. CDR3 nucleotides: TGCAGCGTTCTCGGGGGGGGAAGCAGCAAGGATACGCAGTATTTT. As protein: CSVLGGGSSKDTQYF.

In the case of this clonotype: A read error may be the cause here, since a much bigger clone is one base away. V usage is TRBV12-3 or TRBV12-4 and J usage is TRBJ2-3, with no clear D. The CDR3 is made up of 14 amino acids. Trimming cost V 2 bases and J 5 bases, with 11 bases left between them. The CDR3 sequence is CASSLNRYIDTQYF. As DNA, the CDR3 is TGTGCCAGCAGTTTAAACCGGTACATAGATACGCAGTATTTT.

This clonotype was seen a few times. The rearrangement joins TRBV28 to TRBJ2-7, with TRBD1 matching over 8 bases. The germline gives CDR1 MDHEN, CDR2 SYDVKM. With 4 bases clipped from V and 4 bases from J, the junction kept 9 bases outside the gene matches. The CDR3 is 15 residues long. The CDR3 coding sequence is TGTGCCAGCAGTTCTGAGACAGGGGACGTGTACGAGCAGTACTTC. Its translation is CASSSETGDVYEQYF.

This clonotype has just a few counts. The V call is TRBV7-9, the J call TRBJ1-1; 9 positions agree with TRBD1. Unmatched junction bases numbered 10, after V lost 10 bases and J lost 1 base. The CDR3 has 15 amino acids. CDR1 SEHNR and CDR2 FQNEAQ come from the germline V gene (reference sequence). The CDR3 loop reads CANEQGGQGNTEAFF. As DNA, the CDR3 is TGTGCCAACGAGCAGGGGGGACAGGGGAACACTGAAGCTTTCTTT.

This chain uses TRBV2 with TRBJ1-2; TRBD1 aligns across 8 bases. Losses at the gene ends were 6 bases for V and 1 base for J; bases not matched to a gene: 4. This CDR3 region has 14 residues. The V gene's germline CDR1 is SNHLY and CDR2 FYNNEI. The CDR3 loop reads CASRGDRGNYGYTF. CDR3 DNA sequence: TGTGCCAGCAGAGGAGACAGGGGTAACTATGGCTACACCTTC.